Following are 31 T cell receptor beta chains from one sample sequenced in a study of T cell changes during pregnancy in multiple sclerosis. Assay: immunoSEQ multiplex PCR; the TCRdb copy retains only in-frame clones and omits some. The data hold about 40,000 clones, with approximately 94% observed a single time. The input for sequencing was peripheral blood, taken in the third trimester of pregnancy. These receptors were taken from a female donor with multiple sclerosis, enrolled in a pregnancy study.

The chain carries TRBV5-1 and TRBJ2-2, with TRBD2 matching over 12 bases. V trimming: 0 bases; J trimming: 1 base; junction bases outside the gene matches: 7. The CDR3 is 19 amino acids. Germline V gene data show CDR1 as SGHRS and CDR2 as YFSETQ. CDR3 sequence reads: CASSLVLLAGGKNTGELFF. The CDR3 region has the DNA TGCGCCAGCAGCTTGGTTCTACTAGCGGGGGGCAAGAACACCGGGGAGCTGTTTTTT.

The chain employs TRBV27 and TRBJ2-1; 10 bases line up with TRBD2. The V gene end was trimmed by 1 base and the J gene end by 3 bases; junction bases not matched to a gene: 3. The CDR3 covers 16 residues. Germline V gene sequence: CDR1 MNHEY, CDR2 SMNVEV (reference sequence). The CDR3 here is CASSLLVAGGYNEQFF. In DNA form, the CDR3 reads TGTGCCAGCAGTTTATTGGTAGCGGGGGGCTACAATGAGCAGTTCTTC.

This chain connects TRBV7-2 to TRBJ1-5; D may be TRBD1 (5 bases). This CDR3 has 14 amino acids. The germline gives CDR1 SGHTA, CDR2 FQGNSA. Trimming pared 4 bases from V and 6 bases from J, leaving 13 bases between. This CDR3 reads CASSSRQGVQPQHF. For the CDR3, the DNA is TGTGCCAGCAGCTCAAGGCAGGGCGTTCAGCCCCAGCATTTT.

The CDR3 is CASSGLGQGRSGYTF. CDR3 bases: TGTGCCAGTAGTGGTCTCGGGCAGGGGCGCTCTGGCTACACCTTC. The chain uses TRBV19 and TRBJ1-2; weak D call: TRBD1 (6 bases). The CDR3 is made up of 15 amino acids. Trimming took off 5 bases at V and 7 bases at J, with 20 bases between the two ends. Germline-derived CDR1 and CDR2 are LNHDA and SQIVND (reference sequence). Variable domain in full (rest from reference TRBV19 and TRBJ1-2): DGGITQSPKYLFRKEGQNVTLSCEQNLNHDAMYWYRQDPGQGLRLIYYSQIVNDFQKGDIAEGYSVSREKKESFPLTVTSAQKNPTAFYLCASSGLGQGRSGYTFGSGTRLTVV.

The chain joins TRBV6-5 to TRBJ2-1; D call uncertain. The germline gives CDR1 MNHEY, CDR2 SVGAGI. The CDR3 sequence is 13 residues long. Trimming removed 6 bases at V and 6 bases at J, with 12 bases between. CDR3 amino acids: CASSPGFRNEQFF. For the CDR3, the DNA is TGTGCCAGCAGCCCAGGTTTTCGCAATGAGCAGTTCTTC.

This chain uses TRBV28 with TRBJ1-5; 7 bases align to TRBD1. The trim removed 5 bases at V and 12 bases at J, leaving 10 bases unmatched. The CDR3 length is 13 residues. Germline V gives CDR1 MDHEN, CDR2 SYDVKM. The CDR3, as DNA: TGTGCCAGCAGTCACCCAACCCGACAGGGCCAGCATTTT. It specifies CASSHPTRQGQHF.

The chain uses TRBV4-2 and TRBJ2-7, with TRBD2 matching over 7 bases. The CDR3 spans 16 residues. The V and J ends lost 1 base and 3 bases, in that order; junction bases with no gene match: 9. Germline CDR1 is LGHNA and CDR2 is YNFKEQ. The CDR3 nucleotides read TGTGCCAGCAGCCAAGGGGGCGGGAGTGCCTACTACGAGCAGTACTTC. This translates into CASSQGGGSAYYEQYF.

V usage is TRBV14 and J usage is TRBJ1-3; D remains unclear. V was trimmed by 4 bases and J by 2 bases, leaving 6 bases between them. This CDR3 comprises 13 residues. The germline CDR1 and CDR2 sequences are SGHDN and FVKESK. The DNA of the CDR3 is TGTGCCAGCAGCCCCGGGACTGGAAACACCATATATTTT. Translating gives CASSPGTGNTIYF.

Only one count was recorded for this clone. This chain joins TRBV10-3 and TRBJ2-5, with D tentatively TRBD2 (6 bases). CDR3 length: 13 amino acids. V shed 11 bases and J shed 5 bases, with 18 bases lying between them. The germline CDR1 and CDR2 sequences are ENHRY and SYGVKD. CDR3 in DNA: TGTGCCTCACCACCCGGGACTCGGGAGACCCAGTACTTC. The encoded protein is CASPPGTRETQYF.

V and J are TRBV6-6 and TRBJ1-1, with D hard to call. V lost 2 bases, J lost 1 base, and 5 bases lay in between. From germline, CDR1 is MNHNY and CDR2 SVGAGI (reference sequence). The CDR3 spans 13 residues. CDR3 in DNA: TGTGCCAGCAGTTACCCCCAGAACACTGAAGCTTTCTTT. Translated: CASSYPQNTEAFF.

The chain employs TRBV5-1 and TRBJ1-2; 7 nucleotides line up with TRBD1. J was trimmed by 7 bases and V by 4 bases; bases with no gene match: 10. Germline loops: CDR1 SGHRS, CDR2 YFSETQ. The CDR3 length is 14 residues. The CDR3 nucleotides are TGCGCCAGCAGCGGCTCGACAGGGCAGGGTGGCTACACCTTC. It specifies CASSGSTGQGGYTF.

Written as DNA, the CDR3 is TGTGCCAGCAGTGACTCGAGCAATTTTCATAGGGACAGGGTATCGGATGGAAACACCATATATTTT. Protein sequence: CASSDSSNFHRDRVSDGNTIYF. J is TRBJ1-3 and V is TRBV6-4, with TRBD1 matching 9 bases. This CDR3 has 22 residues. Germline loops: CDR1 MRHNA, CDR2 SNTAGT. Losses at the gene ends were 0 bases for V and 3 bases for J; bases not matched to a gene: 21.

The chain joins TRBV6-4 to TRBJ2-3; 8 bases fit TRBD1. V gave up 2 bases and J gave up 4 bases; unmatched junction bases: 5. The CDR3 sequence is 15 residues long. The germline gives CDR1 MRHNA, CDR2 SNTAGT. The CDR3 reads CASSDDQGAADTQYF. CDR3 nucleotides: TGTGCCAGCAGTGACGACCAGGGGGCTGCAGATACGCAGTATTTT.

The chain is built from TRBV7-6 and TRBJ2-5, with a weak D call TRBD2 (5 bases). The germline CDR1 and CDR2 sequences are SGHVS and FNYEAQ. The V and J ends lost 5 bases and 13 bases respectively, with 17 bases between them. The CDR3 has 12 amino acids. The DNA for the CDR3 is TGTGCCAGCAGCCCGATCGCGGTCCGGGGGTACTTC. Translation gives CASSPIAVRGYF.

The rearrangement links TRBV5-1 to TRBJ2-5; 8 bases agree with TRBD1. The V gene's germline CDR1 is SGHRS and CDR2 YFSETQ. The CDR3 has 14 amino acids. V trimming: 4 bases; J trimming: 7 bases; junction bases outside the gene matches: 9. The CDR3 loop reads CASSGGTGASTQYF. CDR3 coding DNA: TGCGCCAGCAGCGGGGGGACAGGTGCTTCGACCCAGTACTTC.

The V call is TRBV7-9, the J call TRBJ2-2; D gene unclear. Germline V gene sequence: CDR1 SEHNR, CDR2 FQNEAQ (reference sequence). The CDR3 runs to 13 residues. V lost 4 bases, J lost 0 bases, and 3 bases lay in between. The CDR3 coding sequence is TGTGCCAGCAGCTCTGCGAACACCGGGGAGCTGTTTTTT. Its protein is CASSSANTGELFF.

V is TRBV6-6 and J is TRBJ1-4; 9 bases fit TRBD1. V lost 4 bases and J lost 8; bases outside the gene matches: 8. Germline V gene data show CDR1 as MNHNY and CDR2 as SVGAGI (reference sequence). CDR3 length: 15 residues. CDR3 sequence: CASSSPGQGDEKLFF. The CDR3 DNA is TGTGCCAGCAGTTCCCCGGGACAGGGAGACGAAAAACTGTTTTTT.

This clone was counted a single time. This chain links TRBV6-1 with TRBJ1-1, with D unclear. V shed 2 bases and J shed 4 bases, with 11 bases lying between them. This CDR3 is built from 14 residues. Looked up from germline, CDR1 is MNHNS and CDR2 is SASEGT. CDR3 nucleotide sequence: TGTGCCAGCAGTGAACGGACCCGGGGCACTGAAGCTTTCTTT. It specifies CASSERTRGTEAFF.

The V call is TRBV11-3, the J call TRBJ2-7, with 8 positions matching TRBD2. Germline CDR1 reads SGHNT; CDR2 reads YENEEA. V gave up 4 bases and J gave up 0 bases; unmatched junction bases: 2. The CDR3 has 14 residues. CDR3 in amino acids: CASSSAGGSYEQYF. The CDR3 nucleotides are TGTGCCAGCAGCTCCGCGGGGGGCTCCTACGAGCAGTACTTC.

The rearrangement links TRBV7-2 to TRBJ2-1; TRBD2 matches 10 bases. V shed 2 bases, J shed 1 base, and the junction held 11 bases outside the gene matches. Germline V gives CDR1 SGHTA, CDR2 FQGNSA. The CDR3 loop spans 19 amino acids. Here the CDR3 reads CASSLSAVPSGRSYNEQFF. CDR3 in DNA: TGTGCCAGCAGCTTATCAGCCGTTCCTAGCGGGAGATCCTACAATGAGCAGTTCTTC.

The chain recombines TRBV28 with TRBJ1-1; 12 nucleotides agree with TRBD1. Germline assignment: CDR1 MDHEN and CDR2 SYDVKM. The ends lost 6 bases at V and 5 bases at J; junction bases unmatched: 22. The length of the CDR3 is 20 residues. The CDR3 loop reads CASSTGTGGLLIIPGTEAFF. The CDR3 DNA reads as TGTGCCAGCAGCACTGGGACAGGGGGCCTTCTGATCATTCCGGGGACTGAAGCTTTCTTT.

The J gene is TRBJ1-2, the V gene TRBV29-1; D gene unclear. Germline V gives CDR1 SQVTM, CDR2 ANQGSEA. This CDR3 is 12 amino acids long. Trimming removed 3 bases from V and 8 bases from J, with 13 bases in between. The CDR3 reads CSVEEEVGGYTF. The CDR3, as DNA: TGCAGCGTTGAGGAGGAGGTCGGGGGCTACACCTTC.

The chain employs TRBV27 and TRBJ2-7; D is perhaps TRBD1 (7 bases). Trimming cost V 4 bases and J 0 bases, with 16 bases left between them. In germline, CDR1 is MNHEY, CDR2 SMNVEV (reference sequence). This CDR3 has 16 amino acids. The CDR3 sequence is CASSSSGGTTSYEQYF. DNA for the CDR3: TGTGCCAGCAGTTCCTCAGGGGGGACAACCTCCTACGAGCAGTACTTC.

The chain recombines TRBV7-2 with TRBJ2-2; 9 bases align to TRBD1. There are 17 residues in the CDR3. V lost 1 base to trimming and J lost 6 bases; unmatched junction nucleotides: 9. Germline values: CDR1 SGHTA, CDR2 FQGNSA. The CDR3 coding sequence is TGTGCCAGCAGCTTAGTAACGACAGGGGGTCGGGCCGGGGAGCTGTTTTTT. Amino acid sequence: CASSLVTTGGRAGELFF.

The genes are TRBV13 and TRBJ2-1, with TRBD1 matching over 7 bases. The CDR3 runs to 15 residues. V shed 6 bases, J shed 0 bases, and the junction held 5 bases outside the gene matches. Germline V gene lookup returns CDR1 PRHDT and CDR2 FYEKMQ (reference sequence). CDR3 coding DNA: TGTGCCAGCAGTCCCGGGACAGACTCCTACAATGAGCAGTTCTTC. Translation gives CASSPGTDSYNEQFF.

V is TRBV7-6 and J is TRBJ2-2, with 10 bases fitting TRBD2. The germline CDR1 and CDR2 sequences are SGHVS and FNYEAQ. The CDR3 is 17 amino acids. V was pared by 4 bases and J by 3 bases, with 8 bases of the junction left unmatched. The CDR3 loop reads CASSSITSGADTGELFF. The CDR3 nucleotides read TGTGCCAGCAGCTCAATAACTAGCGGGGCTGACACCGGGGAGCTGTTTTTT.

This chain links TRBV2 with TRBJ1-4, with TRBD1 as a possible D gene (6 bases). CDR1 is SNHLY, CDR2 FYNNEI, per germline. The CDR3 has 15 amino acids. The V end was cut by 6 bases, the J end by 7 bases, with 18 bases between. The CDR3 sequence is CASSVRRGAVEKLFF. The CDR3 bases are TGTGCCAGCAGCGTGCGGCGGGGGGCGGTTGAAAAACTGTTTTTT.

V and J are TRBV6-1 and TRBJ1-5; the match to TRBD1 covers 8 bases. This CDR3 has 15 amino acids. The V gene end was trimmed by 4 bases and the J gene end by 9 bases; junction bases not matched to a gene: 11. Germline V gene lookup returns CDR1 MNHNS and CDR2 SASEGT. CDR3 amino acids: CASSGTGQGGGPQHF. The CDR3 DNA is TGTGCCAGCAGTGGGACCGGACAGGGAGGGGGGCCCCAGCATTTT.

The J gene is TRBJ1-2, the V gene TRBV5-4; 8 bases align to TRBD1. The germline V gene has CDR1 SGHNT and CDR2 YYREEE (reference sequence). CDR3 length: 15 residues. V gave up 6 bases and J gave up 0 bases; unmatched junction bases: 7. CDR3 sequence (DNA): TGTGCCAGCAAGAGGACAGGGCTAACTAACTATGGCTACACCTTC. It is translated as CASKRTGLTNYGYTF.

The V gene is TRBV30, the J gene TRBJ1-6; D is undetermined. Germline V gene data show CDR1 as GTSNPN and CDR2 as SVGIG (reference sequence). The length of the CDR3 is 14 residues. V was clipped by 3 bases and J by 0 bases, with 6 bases between them. The CDR3 reads CAWRGGSYNSPLHF. The CDR3 DNA sequence: TGTGCCTGGAGGGGAGGCTCCTATAATTCACCCCTCCACTTT.

This sequence joins TRBV18 and TRBJ2-7, with 10 bases that match TRBD1. Trimming at V came to 5 bases and at J to 6 bases, leaving 10 bases not matched to a gene. The length of the CDR3 is 15 residues. The germline V gene encodes CDR1 KGHSH and CDR2 LQKENI. In DNA form, the CDR3 reads TGTGCCAGCTCAATTCGGGACAGGGGCCTCTCCGAGCAGTACTTC. Amino acid sequence: CASSIRDRGLSEQYF.